The 16 T cell receptor beta chains given below trace back to one sample, sequenced in a study of T cell responses to AZD1222 COVID-19 vaccine. Profiled with immunoSEQ multiplex PCR; TCRdb holds only in-frame clones, not every one. The repertoire holds 86,000 or so clones, with 85% to 95% as singletons. The sample in question was peripheral blood, obtained on day 0 of MenACWY control vaccination. The receptors come from an adult in good health.

CDR3 loop: CASSITGGVNTQYF. The CDR3 DNA reads TGTGCCAGCAGTATAACAGGGGGCGTAAATACGCAGTATTTT. This rearrangement joins TRBV27 to TRBJ2-3; 9 positions agree with TRBD1. There are 14 residues in the CDR3. V lost 5 bases to trimming and J lost 7 bases; unmatched junction nucleotides: 7. Germline V gene lookup returns CDR1 MNHEY and CDR2 SMNVEV (reference sequence).

The chain recombines TRBV6-5 with TRBJ1-2, with 7 bases lining up with TRBD1. The CDR3 covers 12 residues. Germline lookup yields CDR1 MNHEY and CDR2 SVGAGI. Germline trimming cut 8 bases from V and 6 bases from J; bases unmatched to any gene: 6. The CDR3 loop reads CASEGQRNGYTF. Here the CDR3 DNA reads TGTGCCAGCGAGGGACAGAGGAATGGCTACACCTTC.

The chain carries TRBV28 and TRBJ1-1, with D uncertain. Germline CDR1 and CDR2: MDHEN and SYDVKM. CDR3 length: 12 residues. DNA of the CDR3: TGTGCGGTAGGATACAAAGCGGCTGAAGCTTTCTTT. Translated: CAVGYKAAEAFF.

The rearrangement uses TRBV3-1 (or the pseudogene TRBV3-2) and TRBJ2-5, with D possibly being TRBD2 (5 bases). Per the germline V gene, CDR1 is LGHDT and CDR2 is YNNKEL (reference sequence). This CDR3 has 14 residues. V gave up 6 bases and J gave up 2 bases, with 13 bases separating them. Here the CDR3 reads CASRLATRQETQYF. As DNA, the CDR3 is TGTGCCAGCAGATTAGCGACGAGACAAGAGACCCAGTACTTC.

CDR3: CASSQLSRPIYFF. DNA for the CDR3: TGCGCCAGCAGCCAATTGTCCCGCCCGATCTATTTCTTC. This chain links TRBV4-1 with TRBJ2-1; D not certain. The V end lost 2 bases, the J end lost 16 bases, and 18 bases lay between the germline ends. Germline-derived CDR1 and CDR2 are MGHRA and YSYEKL. This CDR3 comprises 13 residues.

The CDR3 DNA follows: TGCGCCAGCAGCGTGGGGACAGACGACACCGGGGAGCTGTTTTTT. Its translation: CASSVGTDDTGELFF. The chain joins TRBV5-1 to TRBJ2-2; the match to TRBD1 covers 7 bases. Germline CDR1 is SGHRS and CDR2 is YFSETQ. The V and J ends lost 4 bases and 3 bases, in that order; junction bases with no gene match: 6. The CDR3 sequence is 15 residues long.

The CDR3 loop is CASTLHPGQQNTEAFF. In nucleotides, the CDR3 is TGTGCCAGCACCCTACACCCGGGACAGCAGAACACTGAAGCTTTCTTT. The V and J genes are TRBV13 and TRBJ1-1; TRBD1 matches 7 bases. Germline V lookup: CDR1 PRHDT, CDR2 FYEKMQ (reference sequence). The V and J ends lost 7 bases and 1 base, in that order; junction bases with no gene match: 12. This CDR3 comprises 16 residues.

The CDR3 DNA is TGTGCCAGCAGCTCTGGGACGTCAGCTAACTATGGCTACACCTTC. Translating gives CASSSGTSANYGYTF. This chain connects TRBV5-8 to TRBJ1-2; possibly TRBD1 for D (5 bases). The CDR3 loop spans 15 amino acids. V was shortened by 3 bases and J by 0 bases, with 12 bases between the two germline ends. Germline CDR1 reads SGHTS; CDR2 reads YDEGEE.

This chain connects TRBV6-6 to TRBJ1-5, with D unclear. Trimming stripped 2 bases from V and 1 base from J, with 9 bases between. Germline values: CDR1 MNHNY, CDR2 SVGAGI (reference sequence). The CDR3 is made up of 15 amino acids. Here the CDR3 DNA reads TGTGCCAGCAGTTACCCAGGAGGGAGCAATCAGCCCCAGCATTTT. Translated: CASSYPGGSNQPQHF.

This chain connects TRBV3-1 (or the pseudogene TRBV3-2) to TRBJ2-5, with 10 bases aligning to TRBD2. CDR1 is LGHDT, CDR2 YNNKEL, per germline (reference sequence). J was trimmed by 5 bases and V by 2 bases; bases with no gene match: 2. There are 14 residues in the CDR3. CDR3 sequence (DNA): TGTGCCAGCAGCCAAACACTAGCGGGGGAGACCCAGTACTTC. This sequence encodes CASSQTLAGETQYF.

The chain uses TRBV3-1 (or the pseudogene TRBV3-2) and TRBJ2-7; perhaps TRBD2 as D (7 bases). The CDR3 length is 14 residues. The V end lost 5 bases, the J end lost 4 bases, and 15 bases lay between the germline ends. CDR1 and CDR2 (germline): LGHDT, YNNKEL (reference sequence). The CDR3 here is CASSRTEGGYEQYF. DNA of the CDR3: TGTGCCAGCAGCAGGACAGAGGGGGGGTACGAGCAGTACTTC.

J is TRBJ2-7 and V is TRBV19; no clear D. The V end was cut by 8 bases, the J end by 5 bases, with 7 bases between. Germline CDR1 reads LNHDA; CDR2 reads SQIVND (reference sequence). The CDR3 sequence is 10 residues long. DNA for the CDR3: TGTGCCAGTGGCCAGAACGAGCAGTACTTC. Translation: CASGQNEQYF. The full variable domain, rest sourced from reference TRBV19 and TRBJ2-7, is DGGITQSPKYLFRKEGQNVTLSCEQNLNHDAMYWYRQDPGQGLRLIYYSQIVNDFQKGDIAEGYSVSREKKESFPLTVTSAQKNPTAFYLCASGQNEQYFGPGTRLTVT.

This clone has only one observation. The V and J genes are TRBV5-1 and TRBJ2-7; 7 bases are shared with TRBD2. Germline V gene sequence: CDR1 SGHRS, CDR2 YFSETQ. With 6 bases clipped from V and 0 bases from J, the junction kept 9 bases outside the gene matches. The length of the CDR3 is 15 residues. In nucleotides, the CDR3 is TGCGCCAGCACCCAAGGGGAGGGAAGCTCCTACGAGCAGTACTTC. Its protein product is CASTQGEGSSYEQYF.

This chain joins TRBV10-1 and TRBJ2-1, with TRBD1 matching 9 bases. The germline CDR1 and CDR2 sequences are WNHNN and SYGVQD (reference sequence). The junction had 7 bases not matched to a gene; V was cut back by 5 bases and J by 2 bases. This CDR3 has 16 residues. The CDR3 coding sequence is TGCGCCAGCAGTCCTATGGACAGGGGTCCCTACAATGAGCAGTTCTTC. Protein: CASSPMDRGPYNEQFF.

The chain links TRBV6-5 to TRBJ1-2, with 7 nucleotides matching TRBD1. Looked up from germline, CDR1 is MNHEY and CDR2 is SVGAGI. J gave up 3 bases and V 6 bases, and 7 bases lay outside the gene matches. This CDR3 contains 14 residues. The CDR3 DNA reads as TGTGCCAGCAGACGAGGGGGCGCGGACTATGGCTACACCTTC. Translation: CASRRGGADYGYTF.

This rearrangement joins TRBV4-3 to TRBJ2-5; perhaps TRBD2 as D (5 bases). In germline, CDR1 is LGHNA, CDR2 YSLEER. Trimming stripped 0 bases from V and 5 bases from J, with 10 bases between. The length of the CDR3 is 14 residues. CDR3 DNA: TGCGCCAGCAGCCAAGATGTCCGGAGGGAGACCCAGTACTTC. This sequence encodes CASSQDVRRETQYF.